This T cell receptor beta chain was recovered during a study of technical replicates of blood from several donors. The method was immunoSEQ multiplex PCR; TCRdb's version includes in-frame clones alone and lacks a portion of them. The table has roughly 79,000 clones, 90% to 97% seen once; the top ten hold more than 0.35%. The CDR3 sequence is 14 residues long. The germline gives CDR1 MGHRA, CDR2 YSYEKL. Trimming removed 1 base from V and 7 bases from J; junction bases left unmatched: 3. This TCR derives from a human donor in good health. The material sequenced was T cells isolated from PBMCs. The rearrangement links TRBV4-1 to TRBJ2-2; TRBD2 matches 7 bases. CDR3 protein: CASSQVRENGELFF. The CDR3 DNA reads TGCGCCAGCAGCCAAGTGCGGGAGAACGGGGAGCTGTTTTTT.